This T cell receptor (beta chain) emerged from a study of STAT5B mutations in CD4+ large granular lymphocyte leukemia. Study-wide results and limits: Without putative leukemic clones, patient CD4-sorted repertoires remained more clonal than healthy CD4+ repertoires. 8/27 top patient clones versus 2/35 control clones were TRBV06-family.

The CDR3 spans 23 residues. Germline CDR1 and CDR2: LNHNV and YYDKDF (reference sequence). V was clipped by 1 base and J by 6 bases, with 37 bases between them. The assay was immunoSEQ multiplex PCR, and TCRdb's table has in-frame clones only and misses some. The sample has 40,000 to 45,000 clones, roughly 84% seen once; the top ten hold less than 0.45%. Details on this clone: Its antigen is unknown.

This sequence joins TRBV15 and TRBJ2-1; the D gene could be TRBD1 or TRBD2 (8 bases each). The TCR was taken from a human donor in good health. Sequencing was performed on CD4+ T cells from blood buffy coats. CDR3 nucleotides: TGTGCCACCAGCAGAGGCATCTCGGGCAGGGGGCAGCGGGAGTACCGGGGGGTCAATGAGCAGTTCTTC. Residues: CATSRGISGRGQREYRGVNEQFF.